This T cell receptor beta chain was identified during a study of shared clonotypes between healthy human individuals. Background on the study: Each donor's CD8 memory used one plate, CD8 naive two, each CD4 subset three. Study observations and caveats: Some clonotypes were shared by all four sorted-subset donors, while others were not shared. The non-shared ones had lower generation probabilities than the shared ones. Apart from blood, nothing was sampled; tissue repertoires likely differ. Sequencing depth was expected to affect clonotype sharing among donors.

Libraries were prepared by immunoSEQ multiplex PCR; TCRdb keeps only in-frame clonotypes and omits some of them. The sample consists of roughly 2.1 million clones, about 93% of them appearing once. CD45RO-negative, CCR7-selected cells formed the naive CD8 fraction, which excluded terminally differentiated effector memory CD45RA+ cells. The CDR3 has 13 residues. CDR1 MNHEY and CDR2 SVGAGI come from the germline V gene. V was clipped by 0 bases and J by 3 bases, with 5 bases between them. This clone was observed once. What it binds is not known. The origin of this receptor is a man aged 18 to 30 in good health. Some clones in this sample may be carry-over from other donors' samples. Sequencing input: naive CD8+ T cells from PBMCs. The chain links TRBV6-5 to TRBJ1-1; D is unclear. As DNA, the CDR3 is TGTGCCAGCAGTTACTCGTCCCACACTGAAGCTTTCTTT. Its protein is CASSYSSHTEAFF.